Shown below are 19 T cell receptor beta chains from a single sample sequenced in a study of T cell changes during pregnancy in multiple sclerosis. Sequenced by immunoSEQ multiplex PCR; TCRdb stores in-frame clones only, minus some. The sample has fewer than 45,000 clones; approximately 90% are singletons. This specimen consisted of CD4+ T cells from peripheral blood mononuclear cells, obtained in the third trimester of pregnancy. Receptor source: a female donor in good health, enrolled as a control in a pregnancy study.

This rearrangement joins TRBV29-1 to TRBJ2-3; D call uncertain. Trimming left V 3 bases short and J 6 bases short, with 13 bases between. CDR3 length equals 13 residues. Germline V gene data show CDR1 as SQVTM and CDR2 as ANQGSEA. The CDR3: CSVDRAGSDTQYF. The CDR3 bases are TGCAGCGTTGACCGCGCCGGGTCGGATACGCAGTATTTT.

CDR3 nucleotides: TGTGCCAGCAAGCAATTGGCGCAGGGGTACGAGCAGTACTTC. As protein: CASKQLAQGYEQYF. This rearrangement joins TRBV2 to TRBJ2-5; D possibly corresponds to TRBD1 (6 bases). The tail of the sequence fits TRBJ2-7 better, so the J call may be wrong. Per the germline V gene, CDR1 is SNHLY and CDR2 is FYNNEI. The length of the CDR3 is 14 residues.

This clone was seen only a few times. This chain joins TRBV5-6 and TRBJ2-3, with a tentative D call TRBD2 (6 bases). Trimming removed 0 bases from V and 3 bases from J, with 8 bases in between. Germline CDR1 is SGHDT and CDR2 is YYEEEE. The CDR3 has 14 residues. DNA for the CDR3: TGTGCCAGCAGCTTGGGTAGCGGAACAGATACGCAGTATTTT. It codes for CASSLGSGTDTQYF. The variable domain in full, completed from reference TRBV5-6 and TRBJ2-3, reads DAGVTQSPTHLIKTRGQQVTLRCSPKSGHDTVSWYQQALGQGPQFIFQYYEEEERQRGNFPDRFSGHQFPNYSSELNVNALLLGDSALYLCASSLGSGTDTQYFGPGTRLTVL.

J is TRBJ2-2 and V is TRBV2; D is unresolved. The V end was cut by 5 bases, the J end by 0 bases, with 10 bases between. Germline values: CDR1 SNHLY, CDR2 FYNNEI. The CDR3 runs to 15 residues. The CDR3 bases are TGTGCCAGCAGTTATCGGCAGGCGAACACCGGGGAGCTGTTTTTT. Its protein is CASSYRQANTGELFF.

The V and J genes are TRBV6-6 and TRBJ2-1; no firm D call. The germline gives CDR1 MNHNY, CDR2 SVGAGI (reference sequence). V lost 6 bases to trimming and J lost 5 bases, with 17 bases between them. This CDR3 is 15 amino acids long. The CDR3 protein is CASSPTKATDNEQFF. CDR3 sequence (DNA): TGTGCCAGCAGCCCAACTAAGGCGACTGACAATGAGCAGTTCTTC.

V usage is TRBV30 and J usage is TRBJ2-3; possible D gene TRBD2, 7 bases. This CDR3 is built from 15 residues. CDR1 is GTSNPN, CDR2 SVGIG, per germline (reference sequence). V was clipped by 5 bases and J by 6 bases, with 21 bases between them. The CDR3: CAWGPGGPLGDTQYF. Written as DNA, the CDR3 is TGTGCCTGGGGACCGGGGGGCCCCTTGGGCGATACGCAGTATTTT.

J is TRBJ2-7 and V is TRBV5-6; a possible D gene is TRBD1 (5 bases). Per germline, CDR1 SGHDT and CDR2 YYEEEE. The CDR3 extends over 16 amino acids. V dropped 2 bases and J dropped 5 bases, with 20 bases sitting between them. The CDR3 DNA is TGTGCCAGCAGCTTCTACCAGGGTGTAGGGTCGAACGAGCAGTACTTC. This codes for CASSFYQGVGSNEQYF. Using reference TRBV5-6 and TRBJ2-7 for the parts outside the CDR3, the full variable domain is DAGVTQSPTHLIKTRGQQVTLRCSPKSGHDTVSWYQQALGQGPQFIFQYYEEEERQRGNFPDRFSGHQFPNYSSELNVNALLLGDSALYLCASSFYQGVGSNEQYFGPGTRLTVT.

The gene calls are TRBV5-6 and TRBJ2-7; TRBD1 aligns across 8 bases. The germline CDR1 and CDR2 sequences are SGHDT and YYEEEE. Unmatched junction bases numbered 5, after V lost 3 bases and J lost 0 bases. CDR3 length: 15 residues. The CDR3 DNA follows: TGTGCCAGCAGCTCCGCGGGACAGGTCTCCTACGAGCAGTACTTC. Its protein is CASSSAGQVSYEQYF.

The J gene is TRBJ2-7, the V gene TRBV10-1, with 8 bases lining up with TRBD1. This CDR3 comprises 13 residues. V lost 6 bases to trimming and J lost 2 bases; unmatched junction nucleotides: 3. The germline V gene encodes CDR1 WNHNN and CDR2 SYGVQD (reference sequence). The CDR3 nucleotides are TGCGCCAGCAGCCCGGGACAGGCCTACGAGCAGTACTTC. Translated, it gives CASSPGQAYEQYF.

The J gene is TRBJ2-1, the V gene TRBV7-3; D might be TRBD2 (5 bases). Trimming stripped 2 bases from V and 4 bases from J, with 15 bases between. The CDR3 covers 16 residues. Germline V gives CDR1 SGHTA, CDR2 FQGTGA. CDR3 in amino acids: CASSLGSGTNYNEQFF. The DNA of the CDR3 is TGTGCCAGCAGCTTAGGGAGCGGAACAAATTACAATGAGCAGTTCTTC.

This clone occurred once. This chain joins TRBV19 and TRBJ1-1; possible D gene TRBD1, 6 bases. The germline V gene encodes CDR1 LNHDA and CDR2 SQIVND (reference sequence). CDR3 size: 14 residues. V dropped 7 bases and J dropped 4 bases, with 16 bases sitting between them. The CDR3: CASTIQGTRTEAFF. The DNA of the CDR3 is TGTGCCAGTACCATCCAGGGGACGCGCACTGAAGCTTTCTTT. The complete variable domain, with remaining parts taken from reference TRBV19 and TRBJ1-1, reads DGGITQSPKYLFRKEGQNVTLSCEQNLNHDAMYWYRQDPGQGLRLIYYSQIVNDFQKGDIAEGYSVSREKKESFPLTVTSAQKNPTAFYLCASTIQGTRTEAFFGQGTRLTVV.

The V call is TRBV7-9, the J call TRBJ2-7; D may be TRBD2 (6 bases). CDR1 SEHNR and CDR2 FQNEAQ come from the germline V gene (reference sequence). This CDR3 has 15 amino acids. Trimming took off 5 bases at V and 3 bases at J, with 17 bases between the two ends. CDR3: CASSPQAWGVYEQYF. CDR3 coding DNA: TGTGCCAGCAGCCCGCAGGCCTGGGGGGTCTACGAGCAGTACTTC.

J is TRBJ1-4 and V is TRBV5-3, with 7 bases fitting TRBD1. TRBV5-3 is filed as an ORF, its function uncertain. CDR3 length: 13 amino acids. V shed 4 bases, J shed 8 bases, and the junction held 5 bases outside the gene matches. DNA for the CDR3: TGTGCCAGAAGCAGGAGGGGGCGCGAAAAACTGTTTTTT. It is translated as CARSRRGREKLFF.

The rearrangement links TRBV5-1 to TRBJ2-3; D might be TRBD2 (7 bases). Germline V CDR1 and CDR2: SGHRS, YFSETQ. This CDR3 is 16 amino acids long. V lost 4 bases and J lost 8, with 23 bases in between. For the CDR3, the DNA is TGCGCCAGCAGCCAAGAAGGGGGGGCAATGGTACCTACGCAGTATTTT. Its protein product is CASSQEGGAMVPTQYF.

Points on this clone: One end of the junction does not line up with germline, which may come from a read error. The chain couples TRBV28 to TRBJ2-1; maybe TRBD2 (6 bases). Germline CDR1 and CDR2: MDHEN and SYDVKM. The CDR3 has 12 residues. DNA of the CDR3: TGTGCCAGCACCTCTTCTGGGGACTCGGTGGTCTTC. Its protein is CASTSSGDSVVF.

The chain has TRBV5-6 and TRBJ2-7; 11 bases align to TRBD2. CDR1 and CDR2 (germline): SGHDT, YYEEEE. The CDR3 loop spans 16 amino acids. V gave up 5 bases and J gave up 0 bases; unmatched junction bases: 7. The CDR3 is CASRQTGTSGSYEQYF. The CDR3 nucleotides are TGTGCCAGCAGACAGACCGGGACTAGCGGCTCCTACGAGCAGTACTTC.

The chain carries TRBV28 and TRBJ2-6; unclear D gene. V was pared by 8 bases and J by 0 bases, with 8 bases between. Germline CDR1 MDHEN, CDR2 SYDVKM. This CDR3 is 14 amino acids long. For the CDR3, the DNA is TGTGCCAGCCTACTTAACTCTGGGGCCAACGTCCTGACTTTC. This sequence encodes CASLLNSGANVLTF.

V gene TRBV15 combines with J gene TRBJ1-5, with D possibly matching TRBD1 (6 bases). The germline V gene has CDR1 LNHNV and CDR2 YYDKDF (reference sequence). CDR3 length equals 16 residues. Deletions cut 3 bases from V and 0 bases from J, with 12 bases between. DNA of the CDR3: TGTGCCACCAGCAGTAAACAGGGAAATAGCAATCAGCCCCAGCATTTT. Protein: CATSSKQGNSNQPQHF.

The gene calls are TRBV19 and TRBJ1-6, with D possibly being TRBD1 (5 bases). This CDR3 is built from 14 residues. The V and J ends lost 7 bases and 8 bases respectively, with 15 bases between them. The germline V gene encodes CDR1 LNHDA and CDR2 SQIVND (reference sequence). CDR3 residues: CASNPRGGDSPLHF. DNA of the CDR3: TGTGCCAGTAACCCACGGGGGGGGGATTCACCCCTCCACTTT.